This TCR beta chain is from a study of T cell responses to AZD1222 COVID-19 vaccine. Profiled with immunoSEQ multiplex PCR; TCRdb holds only in-frame clones, not every one. Seen here are over 100,000 clones, about 83% observed once, and the top ten hold 12%. Sequencing was performed on peripheral blood, taken on day 0 of AZD1222 vaccination. This receptor was obtained from an adult in good health.

CDR3 coding DNA: TGTGCCAGCAGCGTTGATATTGGGGTCAGCCGGGAAGAGACCCAGTACTTC. The encoded protein is CASSVDIGVSREETQYF. The chain carries TRBV9 and TRBJ2-5; unclear D gene. V dropped 2 bases and J dropped 3 bases, with 20 bases sitting between them. This CDR3 comprises 17 residues. CDR1 is SGDLS and CDR2 is YYNGEE in the germline V gene. Drawing the rest from reference TRBV9 and TRBJ2-5, the complete variable domain is DSGVTQTPKHLITATGQRVTLRCSPRSGDLSVYWYQQSLDQGLQFLIQYYNGEERAKGNILERFSAQQFPDLHSELNLSSLELGDSALYFCASSVDIGVSREETQYFGPGTRLLVL.